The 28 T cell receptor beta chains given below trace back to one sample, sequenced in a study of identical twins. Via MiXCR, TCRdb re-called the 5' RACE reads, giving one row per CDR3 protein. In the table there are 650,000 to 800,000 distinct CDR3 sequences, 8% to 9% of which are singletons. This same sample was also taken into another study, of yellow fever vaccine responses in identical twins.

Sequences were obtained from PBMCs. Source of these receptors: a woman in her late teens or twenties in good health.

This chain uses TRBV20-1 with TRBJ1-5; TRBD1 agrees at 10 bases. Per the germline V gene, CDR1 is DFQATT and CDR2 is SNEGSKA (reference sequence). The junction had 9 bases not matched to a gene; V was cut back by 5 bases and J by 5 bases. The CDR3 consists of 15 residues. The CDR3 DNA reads TGCAGTGCTCCGAGACAGGGGGCATTGGATCAGCCCCAGCATTTT. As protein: CSAPRQGALDQPQHF.

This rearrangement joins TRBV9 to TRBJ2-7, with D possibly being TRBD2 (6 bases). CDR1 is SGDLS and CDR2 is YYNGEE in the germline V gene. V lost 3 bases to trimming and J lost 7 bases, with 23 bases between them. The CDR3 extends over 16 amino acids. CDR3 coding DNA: TGTGCCAGCAGCGGCGGGACTTCAGGAAGAGAGGGGGAGCAGTACTTC. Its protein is CASSGGTSGREGEQYF.

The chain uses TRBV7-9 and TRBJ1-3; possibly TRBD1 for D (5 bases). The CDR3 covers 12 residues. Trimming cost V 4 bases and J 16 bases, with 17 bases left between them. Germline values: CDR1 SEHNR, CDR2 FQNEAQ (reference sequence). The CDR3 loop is CASSSTDSPEYF. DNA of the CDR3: TGTGCCAGCAGCTCCACCGACAGTCCGGAGTATTTT.

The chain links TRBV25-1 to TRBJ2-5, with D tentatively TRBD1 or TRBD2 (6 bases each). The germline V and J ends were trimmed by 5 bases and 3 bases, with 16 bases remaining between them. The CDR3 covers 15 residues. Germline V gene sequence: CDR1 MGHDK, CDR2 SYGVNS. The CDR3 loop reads CASSPAGGSKETQYF. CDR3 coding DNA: TGTGCCAGCAGTCCGGCCGGGGGCAGTAAAGAGACCCAGTACTTC.

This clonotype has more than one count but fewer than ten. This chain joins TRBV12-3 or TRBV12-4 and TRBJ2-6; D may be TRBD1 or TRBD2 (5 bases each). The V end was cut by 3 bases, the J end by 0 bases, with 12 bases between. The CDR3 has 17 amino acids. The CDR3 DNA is TGTGCCAGCAGTTTCTCGGGACGTACCTCTGGGGCCAACGTCCTGACTTTC. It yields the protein CASSFSGRTSGANVLTF.

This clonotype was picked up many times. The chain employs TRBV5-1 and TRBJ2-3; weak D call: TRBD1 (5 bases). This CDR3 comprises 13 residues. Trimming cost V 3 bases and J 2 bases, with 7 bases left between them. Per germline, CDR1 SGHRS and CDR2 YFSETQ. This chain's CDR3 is CASSSQVTDTQYF. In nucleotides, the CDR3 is TGCGCCAGCAGCTCACAGGTCACAGATACGCAGTATTTT.

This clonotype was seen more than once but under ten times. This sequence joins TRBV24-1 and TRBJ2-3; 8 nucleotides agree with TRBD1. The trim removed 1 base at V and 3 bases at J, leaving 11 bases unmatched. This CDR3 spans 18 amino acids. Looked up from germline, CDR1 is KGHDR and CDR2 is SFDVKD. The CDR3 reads CATSDLGTRGLETDTQYF. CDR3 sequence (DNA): TGTGCCACCAGTGATTTAGGCACCAGGGGGCTCGAGACAGATACGCAGTATTTT.

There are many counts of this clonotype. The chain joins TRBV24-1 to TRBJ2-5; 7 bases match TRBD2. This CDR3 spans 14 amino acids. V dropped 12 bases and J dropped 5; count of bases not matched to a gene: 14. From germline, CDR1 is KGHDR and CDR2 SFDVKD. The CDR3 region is CAVERAGISETQYF. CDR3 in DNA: TGTGCCGTGGAGAGAGCGGGAATCTCGGAGACCCAGTACTTC.

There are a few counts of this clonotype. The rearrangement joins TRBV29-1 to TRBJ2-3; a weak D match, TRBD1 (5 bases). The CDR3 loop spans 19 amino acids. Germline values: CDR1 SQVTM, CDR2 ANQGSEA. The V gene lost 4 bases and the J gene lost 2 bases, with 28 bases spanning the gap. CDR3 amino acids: CSVVGRTTPSNGFTDTQYF. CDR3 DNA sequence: TGCAGCGTTGTAGGACGGACAACCCCCAGCAACGGATTCACAGATACGCAGTATTTT.

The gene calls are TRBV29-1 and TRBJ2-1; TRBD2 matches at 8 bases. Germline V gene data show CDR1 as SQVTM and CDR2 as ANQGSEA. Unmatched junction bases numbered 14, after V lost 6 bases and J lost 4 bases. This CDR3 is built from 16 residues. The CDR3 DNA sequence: TGCAGCGTGTGGTTTAGCGGGGCTGAATCGTACAATGAGCAGTTCTTC. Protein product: CSVWFSGAESYNEQFF.

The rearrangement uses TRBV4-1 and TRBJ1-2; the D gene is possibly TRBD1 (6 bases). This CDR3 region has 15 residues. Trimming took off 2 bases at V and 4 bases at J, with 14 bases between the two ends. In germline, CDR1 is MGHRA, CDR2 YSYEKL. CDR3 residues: CASSQPTRGVYGYTF. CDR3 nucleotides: TGCGCCAGCAGCCAACCGACGAGGGGGGTCTATGGCTACACCTTC.

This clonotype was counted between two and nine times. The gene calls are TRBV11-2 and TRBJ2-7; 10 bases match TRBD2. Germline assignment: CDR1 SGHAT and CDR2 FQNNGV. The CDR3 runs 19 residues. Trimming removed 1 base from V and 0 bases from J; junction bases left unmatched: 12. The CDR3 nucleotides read TGTGCCAGCAGCTTAGTATTCGGGACTAGCGACCAGAGCTCCTACGAGCAGTACTTC. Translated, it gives CASSLVFGTSDQSSYEQYF.

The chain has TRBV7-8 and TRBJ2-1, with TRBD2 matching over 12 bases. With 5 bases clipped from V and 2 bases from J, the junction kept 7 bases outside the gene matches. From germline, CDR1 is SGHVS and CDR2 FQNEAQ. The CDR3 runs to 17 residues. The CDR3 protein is CASSLRLAGAPYNEQFF. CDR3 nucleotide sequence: TGTGCCAGCAGCCTAAGACTAGCGGGAGCCCCCTACAATGAGCAGTTCTTC.

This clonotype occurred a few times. CDR3 bases: TGCGCCAGCAGCCAACCGCGTACGGCCCATGAGCAGTTCTTC. It encodes CASSQPRTAHEQFF. The gene calls are TRBV4-1 and TRBJ2-1, with D hard to call. V shed 2 bases and J shed 8 bases, with 13 bases lying between them. The CDR3 contains 14 residues. Per germline, CDR1 MGHRA and CDR2 YSYEKL.

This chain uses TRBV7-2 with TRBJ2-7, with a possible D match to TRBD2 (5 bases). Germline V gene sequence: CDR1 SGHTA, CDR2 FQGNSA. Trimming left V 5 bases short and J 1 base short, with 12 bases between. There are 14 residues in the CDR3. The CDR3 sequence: CASSPDYQSYEQYF. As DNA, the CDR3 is TGTGCCAGCAGCCCCGACTACCAATCCTACGAGCAGTACTTC.

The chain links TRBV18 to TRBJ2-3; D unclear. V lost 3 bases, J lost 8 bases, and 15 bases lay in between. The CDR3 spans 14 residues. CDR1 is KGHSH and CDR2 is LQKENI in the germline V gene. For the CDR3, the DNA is TGTGCCAGCTCACCCCCCCAGACGGGCCGTACGCAGTATTTT. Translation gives CASSPPQTGRTQYF.

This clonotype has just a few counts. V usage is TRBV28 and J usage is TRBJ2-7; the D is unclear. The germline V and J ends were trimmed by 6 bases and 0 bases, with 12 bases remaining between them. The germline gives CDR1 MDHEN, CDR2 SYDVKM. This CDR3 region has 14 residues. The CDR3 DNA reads TGTGCCAGCAGGCCGGTGGCAAGCTCCTACGAGCAGTACTTC. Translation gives CASRPVASSYEQYF. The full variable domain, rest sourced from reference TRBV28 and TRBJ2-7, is DVKVTQSSRYLVKRTGEKVFLECVQDMDHENMFWYRQDPGLGLRLIYFSYDVKMKEKGDIPEGYSVSREKKERFSLILESASTNQTSMYLCASRPVASSYEQYFGPGTRLTVT.

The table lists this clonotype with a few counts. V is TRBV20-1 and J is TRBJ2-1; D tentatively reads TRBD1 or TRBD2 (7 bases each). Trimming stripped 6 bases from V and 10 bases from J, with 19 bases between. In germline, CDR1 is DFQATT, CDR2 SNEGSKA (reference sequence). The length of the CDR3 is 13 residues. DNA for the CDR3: TGCAGTGCCGTACAGGGGACTATATACGAGCAGTTCTTC. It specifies CSAVQGTIYEQFF.

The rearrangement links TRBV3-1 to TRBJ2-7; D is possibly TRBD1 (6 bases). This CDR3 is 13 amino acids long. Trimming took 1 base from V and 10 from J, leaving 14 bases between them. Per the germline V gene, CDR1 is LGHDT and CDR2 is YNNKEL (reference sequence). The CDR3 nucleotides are TGTGCCAGCAGCCAAGTTGGGGTACAGGGACAGTACTTC. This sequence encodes CASSQVGVQGQYF.

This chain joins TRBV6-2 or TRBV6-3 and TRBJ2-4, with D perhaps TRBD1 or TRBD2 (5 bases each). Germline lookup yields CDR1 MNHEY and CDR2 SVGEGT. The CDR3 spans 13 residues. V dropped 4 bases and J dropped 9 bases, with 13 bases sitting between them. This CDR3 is CASSSRGFGIQYF. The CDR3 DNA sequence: TGTGCCAGCAGTTCCCGGGGCTTCGGCATTCAGTACTTC.

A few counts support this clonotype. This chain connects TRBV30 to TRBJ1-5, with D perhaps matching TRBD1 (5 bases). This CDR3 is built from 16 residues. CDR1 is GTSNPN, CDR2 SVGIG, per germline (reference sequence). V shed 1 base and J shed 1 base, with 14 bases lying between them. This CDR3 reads CAWSGSPGGSNQPQHF. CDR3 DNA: TGTGCCTGGAGTGGCTCCCCGGGGGGGAGCAATCAGCCCCAGCATTTT. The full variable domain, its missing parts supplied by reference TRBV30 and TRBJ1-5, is SQTIHQWPATLVQPVGSPLSLECTVEGTSNPNLYWYRQAAGRGLQLLFYSVGIGQISSEVPQNLSASRPQDRQFILSSKKLLLSDSGFYLCAWSGSPGGSNQPQHFGDGTRLSIL.

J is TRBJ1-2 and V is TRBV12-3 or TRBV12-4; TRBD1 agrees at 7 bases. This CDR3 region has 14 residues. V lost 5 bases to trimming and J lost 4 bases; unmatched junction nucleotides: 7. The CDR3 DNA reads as TGTGCCAGCAGTCCGCTCCGGGACAGCTATGGCTACACCTTC. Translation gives CASSPLRDSYGYTF.

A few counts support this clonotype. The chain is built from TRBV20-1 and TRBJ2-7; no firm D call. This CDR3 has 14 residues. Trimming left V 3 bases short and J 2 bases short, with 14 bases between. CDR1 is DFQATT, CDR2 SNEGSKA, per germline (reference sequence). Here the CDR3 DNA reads TGCAGTGCTAGTCAAGTGGTCGGAGCCTACGAGCAGTACTTC. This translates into CSASQVVGAYEQYF.

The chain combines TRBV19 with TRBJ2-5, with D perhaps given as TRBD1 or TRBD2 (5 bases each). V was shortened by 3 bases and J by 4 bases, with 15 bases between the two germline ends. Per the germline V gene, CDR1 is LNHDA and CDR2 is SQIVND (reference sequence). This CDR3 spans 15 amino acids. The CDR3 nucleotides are TGTGCCAGTAGTATGGAGCAACGGGGACGAGAGACCCAGTACTTC. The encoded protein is CASSMEQRGRETQYF.

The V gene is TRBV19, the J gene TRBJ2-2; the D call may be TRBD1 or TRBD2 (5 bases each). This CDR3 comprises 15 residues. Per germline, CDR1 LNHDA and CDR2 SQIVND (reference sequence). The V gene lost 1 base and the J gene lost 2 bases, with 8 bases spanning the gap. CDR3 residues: CASSIGGPNTGELFF. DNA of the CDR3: TGTGCCAGTAGTATAGGGGGACCTAACACCGGGGAGCTGTTTTTT.

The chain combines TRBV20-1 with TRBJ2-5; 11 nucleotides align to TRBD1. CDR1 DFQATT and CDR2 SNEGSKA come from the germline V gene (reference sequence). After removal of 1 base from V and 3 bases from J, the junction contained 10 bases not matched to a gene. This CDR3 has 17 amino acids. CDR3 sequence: CSARAPRTGGVKETQYF. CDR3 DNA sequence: TGCAGTGCTAGAGCACCTAGGACAGGGGGCGTGAAAGAGACCCAGTACTTC.

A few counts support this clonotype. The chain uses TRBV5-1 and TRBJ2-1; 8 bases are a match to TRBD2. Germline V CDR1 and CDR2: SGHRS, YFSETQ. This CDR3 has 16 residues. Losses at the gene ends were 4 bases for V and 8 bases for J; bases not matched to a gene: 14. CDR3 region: CASSPRGGPTLDEQFF. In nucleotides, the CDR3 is TGCGCCAGCAGCCCCCGGGGGGGCCCAACCCTTGATGAGCAGTTCTTC.

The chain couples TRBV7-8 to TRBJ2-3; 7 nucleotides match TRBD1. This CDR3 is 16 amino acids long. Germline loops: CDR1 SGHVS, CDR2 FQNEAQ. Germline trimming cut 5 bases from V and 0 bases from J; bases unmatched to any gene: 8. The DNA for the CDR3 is TGTGCCAGCAGCAACGGACAGGTGACTAGCACAGATACGCAGTATTTT. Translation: CASSNGQVTSTDTQYF.